This T cell receptor beta chain was captured by sequencing in a study of blood T cell repertoires in COVID-19. Study in general: T cells, B-cell-depleted T cells, or PBMCs supplied cDNA or gDNA.

Method: immunoSEQ multiplex PCR; TCRdb's copy keeps in-frame clones and lacks some. This sample has about 430,000 clones, with over 75% found just once. Germline-derived CDR1 and CDR2 are MNHNS and SASEGT. V dropped 0 bases and J dropped 7 bases, with 10 bases sitting between them. This CDR3 is 15 amino acids long. Material for sequencing was PBMCs or T cells enriched from blood (not recorded which). This clonotype was sampled from a woman in her late teens or twenties who had been exposed to COVID-19. The chain carries TRBV6-1 and TRBJ1-6; D gene uncertain. The CDR3 DNA reads TGTGCCAGCAGTGAAGCGAGAGGGTTGAATTCACCCCTCCACTTT. Translation: CASSEARGLNSPLHF.